The 26 T cell receptor beta chains presented below share a single source sample, sequenced in a study of Graves' ophthalmopathy and Graves' hyperthyroidism. From RNA, the CDR3 regions of TCR beta chains were amplified and sequenced. Second-round multiplex PCR came after a first-round RT-PCR that employed HTBI primers. MiXCR was run by TCRdb on the multiplex PCR reads, yielding one entry per CDR3 protein. Among fewer than 400,000 distinct CDR3 sequences listed, approximately 20% were seen once. The sample comprised peripheral blood. The receptors derive from a woman aged 18-29 years with Graves' ophthalmopathy.

This clonotype was recorded at least ten times. The junction does not match germline at one end; this may be a read error. The J gene is TRBJ1-3, the V gene TRBV4-3; D is undetermined. Per germline, CDR1 LGHNA and CDR2 YSLEER. The CDR3 loop spans 17 amino acids. The CDR3 nucleotides read TGCGCCAGCAGCCAAGACCCCATCAGCAACTCTGGAAGCACCATATATTTT. Protein product: CASSQDPISNSGSTIYF.

Many counts were recorded for this clonotype. The chain uses TRBV6-5 and TRBJ2-7; D perhaps matches TRBD1 (5 bases). The germline CDR1 and CDR2 sequences are MNHEY and SVGAGI. The CDR3 is 11 amino acids. The V end lost 8 bases, the J end lost 6 bases, and 11 bases lay between the germline ends. The CDR3 region has the DNA TGTGCCAGCCGGCAGGGCGGCGAGCAGTACTTC. Its translation: CASRQGGEQYF.

The table lists this clonotype with many counts. V is TRBV20-1 and J is TRBJ2-7, with 14 bases identical to TRBD2. Germline CDR1 reads DFQATT; CDR2 reads SNEGSKA (reference sequence). Losses at the gene ends were 5 bases for V and 3 bases for J; bases not matched to a gene: 6. The CDR3 totals 15 residues. The CDR3 nucleotides read TGCAGTGCTTATCCCGGGACTAGCGGGGGCTACGAGCAGTACTTC. It translates to CSAYPGTSGGYEQYF.

This clonotype has a count of ten or more. The V gene is TRBV28, the J gene TRBJ1-2; D gene unclear. From germline, CDR1 is MDHEN and CDR2 SYDVKM. This CDR3 is built from 14 residues. V was clipped by 6 bases and J by 1 base, with 12 bases between them. The CDR3 DNA reads TGTGCCAGCAGACCGGACGGCTATAACTATGGCTACACCTTC. This translates into CASRPDGYNYGYTF.

This clonotype was observed many times. The chain recombines TRBV28 with TRBJ2-7; D not resolved. The CDR3 extends over 13 amino acids. The germline V gene has CDR1 MDHEN and CDR2 SYDVKM. V shed 6 bases and J shed 3 bases, with 12 bases lying between them. In nucleotides, the CDR3 is TGTGCCAGCAGCACTGGACGGATCTACGAGCAGTACTTC. Residues: CASSTGRIYEQYF.

This clonotype was seen ten or more times. V usage is TRBV11-2 and J usage is TRBJ2-3, with 8 positions matching TRBD2. The junction had 9 bases not matched to a gene; V was cut back by 5 bases and J by 5 bases. Germline values: CDR1 SGHAT, CDR2 FQNNGV. This CDR3 is built from 15 residues. The CDR3 DNA sequence: TGTGCCAGCAGCCTTCTAGGGACTAGAATAGATACGCAGTATTTT. The encoded protein is CASSLLGTRIDTQYF.

The chain employs TRBV27 and TRBJ2-7; 8 nucleotides align to TRBD1. Germline V CDR1 and CDR2: MNHEY, SMNVEV (reference sequence). The length of the CDR3 is 13 residues. J was trimmed by 6 bases and V by 7 bases; bases with no gene match: 8. The CDR3 loop is CASTRDRFTEQYF. CDR3 nucleotide sequence: TGTGCCAGCACCCGGGACAGGTTCACCGAGCAGTACTTC.

This clonotype occurred many times. The genes are TRBV28 and TRBJ1-5; 9 bases are a match to TRBD1. CDR3 length: 18 residues. Germline assignment: CDR1 MDHEN and CDR2 SYDVKM. J gave up 2 bases and V 7 bases, and 15 bases lay outside the gene matches. CDR3 sequence: CASTRGQGENVGNQPQHF. Written as DNA, the CDR3 is TGTGCCAGCACCAGGGGACAGGGTGAGAATGTAGGCAATCAGCCCCAGCATTTT.

This clonotype has a count of ten or more. The gene calls are TRBV15 and TRBJ1-2, with 8 bases that match TRBD1. Germline V gene lookup returns CDR1 LNHNV and CDR2 YYDKDF (reference sequence). The CDR3 runs to 14 residues. Unmatched junction bases numbered 8, after V lost 4 bases and J lost 7 bases. As DNA, the CDR3 is TGTGCCACCAGCACCGCCCGGACAGGGTCTGGCTACACCTTC. Amino acids: CATSTARTGSGYTF.

This clonotype was observed many times. The CDR3 DNA follows: TGTGCCAGCAGTTTGGCGGGGGGTGGGGAAAACATTCAGTACTTC. Its protein is CASSLAGGGENIQYF. The V gene is TRBV12-3 or TRBV12-4, the J gene TRBJ2-4, with 8 bases aligning to TRBD2. V was clipped by 3 bases and J by 5 bases; unmatched bases: 6. This CDR3 is 15 amino acids long.

This clonotype has a count of ten or more. The genes are TRBV9 and TRBJ2-2, with 9 bases identical to TRBD2. Germline CDR1 reads SGDLS; CDR2 reads YYNGEE. J was trimmed by 6 bases and V by 3 bases; bases with no gene match: 3. The CDR3 is 14 amino acids. CDR3 region: CASSAGTSPGELFF. The CDR3 bases are TGTGCCAGCAGCGCCGGGACTAGCCCCGGGGAGCTGTTTTTT.

This clonotype was seen ten or more times. CDR3 residues: CASSQGRGTEAFF. For the CDR3, the DNA is TGTGCCAGCAGCCAGGGCAGGGGTACTGAAGCTTTCTTT. This chain joins TRBV27 and TRBJ1-1; tentative D call: TRBD1 (6 bases). The CDR3 totals 13 residues. V lost 6 bases, J lost 5 bases, and 13 bases lay in between. From germline, CDR1 is MNHEY and CDR2 SMNVEV (reference sequence).

At least ten counts were recorded for this clonotype. The chain is built from TRBV6-2 or TRBV6-3 and TRBJ2-2, with no clear D. V lost 8 bases and J 7 bases, leaving 17 bases between the germline ends. The CDR3 extends over 14 amino acids. Germline V gene sequence: CDR1 MNHEY, CDR2 SVGEGT. The CDR3, as DNA: TGTGCCAGCCTTCGGATGGTCGGGTACGGGGAGCTGTTTTTT. This encodes CASLRMVGYGELFF.

There are many counts of this clonotype. The chain employs TRBV27 and TRBJ1-5, with D unclear. The CDR3 length is 14 residues. V was pared by 2 bases and J by 6 bases, with 11 bases between. Germline V gives CDR1 MNHEY, CDR2 SMNVEV (reference sequence). CDR3 in amino acids: CASSLKGMSQPQHF. The DNA for the CDR3 is TGTGCCAGCAGTTTAAAGGGAATGAGTCAGCCCCAGCATTTT.

This clonotype was picked up many times. The genes are TRBV11-2 and TRBJ2-5; 7 bases map to TRBD1. This CDR3 comprises 14 residues. Trimming removed 6 bases from V and 5 bases from J; junction bases left unmatched: 9. The V gene's germline CDR1 is SGHAT and CDR2 FQNNGV. CDR3 DNA: TGTGCCAGCAGGCGACAGGGCCGAGGGGAGACCCAGTACTTC. It translates to CASRRQGRGETQYF.

The sample holds many counts of this clonotype. The gene calls are TRBV7-2 and TRBJ1-1; the match to TRBD1 covers 8 bases. Losses at the gene ends were 5 bases for V and 10 bases for J; bases not matched to a gene: 9. CDR1 and CDR2 (germline): SGHTA, FQGNSA. This CDR3 spans 13 amino acids. Here the CDR3 reads CASSKDRDGGAFF. The CDR3 DNA is TGTGCCAGCAGCAAGGACAGGGACGGCGGAGCTTTCTTT.

This clonotype turned up a few times. The chain couples TRBV12-5 to TRBJ1-1, with D tentatively TRBD1 (5 bases). The V gene's germline CDR1 is LGHNT and CDR2 FRNRAP. V was trimmed by 6 bases and J by 0 bases, leaving 8 bases between them. CDR3 length: 13 amino acids. In nucleotides, the CDR3 is TGTGCTAGTGGACAACAGGTGAACACTGAAGCTTTCTTT. Translated, it gives CASGQQVNTEAFF. Looking up the rest from reference TRBV12-5 and TRBJ1-1 gives the full variable domain: DARVTQTPRHKVTEMGQEVTMRCQPILGHNTVFWYRQTMMQGLELLAYFRNRAPLDDSGMPKDRFSAEMPDATLATLKIQPSEPRDSAVYFCASGQQVNTEAFFGQGTRLTVV.

This clonotype has a count of ten or more. The chain uses TRBV5-1 and TRBJ2-6; no reliable D call. This CDR3 spans 14 amino acids. Deletions cut 4 bases from V and 2 bases from J, with 7 bases between. Germline CDR1 and CDR2: SGHRS and YFSETQ. CDR3 bases: TGCGCCAGCAGCCCCGTTCCTGGGGCCAACGTCCTGACTTTC. This gives the protein CASSPVPGANVLTF.

In its sample, this clonotype was seen many times. The V and J genes are TRBV19 and TRBJ2-7, with 11 bases aligning to TRBD1. This CDR3 region has 17 residues. With V trimmed by 7 bases and J by 0 bases, 11 bases remained unmatched. Germline CDR1 LNHDA, CDR2 SQIVND (reference sequence). This CDR3 is CASTSPEGTGGSYEQYF. Written as DNA, the CDR3 is TGTGCCAGTACCTCCCCGGAGGGGACAGGGGGCTCCTACGAGCAGTACTTC.

This rearrangement joins TRBV27 to TRBJ2-7, with D perhaps TRBD1 or TRBD2 (6 bases each). This CDR3 is 16 amino acids long. Germline loops: CDR1 MNHEY, CDR2 SMNVEV (reference sequence). The V end lost 3 bases, the J end lost 4 bases, and 19 bases lay between the germline ends. Here the CDR3 DNA reads TGTGCCAGCAGTTTGATCGCGGAGGGGGGTTTTTACGAGCAGTACTTC. It translates to CASSLIAEGGFYEQYF.

CDR3 nucleotide sequence: TGTGCCAGCTCACCCCGGCCCCGAAACCCGGCTCACTATGGCTACACCTTC. Translation gives CASSPRPRNPAHYGYTF. The chain combines TRBV18 with TRBJ1-2, with D unclear. The CDR3 covers 17 residues. Per germline, CDR1 KGHSH and CDR2 LQKENI. V was trimmed by 3 bases and J by 3 bases, leaving 20 bases between them.

This clonotype was detected many times. V and J are TRBV28 and TRBJ1-5; D remains ambiguous. The CDR3 sequence is 15 residues long. Germline V gives CDR1 MDHEN, CDR2 SYDVKM. Between the trimmed V and J ends, which lost 6 bases and 2 bases, there was a span of 14 bases. CDR3 sequence: CASRTGVVGNQPQHF. The CDR3 region has the DNA TGTGCCAGCAGGACTGGGGTGGTCGGCAATCAGCCCCAGCATTTT. Full variable domain (remainder filled in from reference TRBV28 and TRBJ1-5): DVKVTQSSRYLVKRTGEKVFLECVQDMDHENMFWYRQDPGLGLRLIYFSYDVKMKEKGDIPEGYSVSREKKERFSLILESASTNQTSMYLCASRTGVVGNQPQHFGDGTRLSIL.

A few counts support this clonotype. CDR3 sequence (DNA): TGTGCCATCAGTGAGTCGAGTCATGGGGTCGAGCAGTACTTC. Amino acids: CAISESSHGVEQYF. The V gene is TRBV10-3, the J gene TRBJ2-7; the D is unclear. V was shortened by 0 bases and J by 6 bases, with 12 bases between the two germline ends. Germline CDR1 ENHRY, CDR2 SYGVKD. There are 14 residues in the CDR3.

This clonotype was seen repeatedly, ten times or more. The rearrangement links TRBV7-8 to TRBJ1-2; no clear D. Trimming removed 5 bases at V and 1 base at J, with 14 bases between. The CDR3 runs to 15 residues. Per the germline V gene, CDR1 is SGHVS and CDR2 is FQNEAQ. The CDR3 loop is CASSVTFRLNYGYTF. CDR3 in DNA: TGTGCCAGCAGCGTTACTTTTCGGCTTAACTATGGCTACACCTTC.

This clonotype was seen many times. The J gene is TRBJ1-2, the V gene TRBV27; D remains ambiguous. V lost 5 bases and J 5 bases, leaving 15 bases between the germline ends. This CDR3 has 14 residues. The germline CDR1 and CDR2 sequences are MNHEY and SMNVEV (reference sequence). The CDR3: CASSPVGHPYGYTF. In nucleotides, the CDR3 is TGTGCCAGCAGTCCAGTGGGTCATCCTTATGGCTACACCTTC.

CDR3 protein: CASSLLRSNYGYTF. Here the CDR3 DNA reads TGTGCCAGCAGTTTATTACGCAGCAACTATGGCTACACCTTC. The rearrangement links TRBV28 to TRBJ1-2, with D unresolved. Trimming pared 1 base from V and 2 bases from J, leaving 8 bases between. In germline, CDR1 is MDHEN, CDR2 SYDVKM. The CDR3 totals 14 residues.